The 32 T cell receptor beta chains below were found in one sample sequenced in a study of vaccination and CD4 T cells after COVID-19. Treatment noted: roughly 11-day PBMC culture with coronavirus spike peptide pools or control peptides (ViraFEST assay). No cognate antigen is known for these TCRs. Oncomine TCR Beta short-read sequencing was applied to DNA from cultured CD4+ T cells. TCRdb fed the PCR reads into MiXCR, producing one record per CDR3 protein. The repertoire holds about 20,000 distinct CDR3 sequences, with 50% as singletons. Sequencing used CD4+ T cells from blood, cultured in vitro. The receptor source for this set is a human donor who had recovered from COVID-19.

CDR3 DNA sequence: TGTGCCAGTAGTATAATGAGACAGGGTAATCAGCCCCAGCATTTT. It specifies CASSIMRQGNQPQHF. This rearrangement joins TRBV19 to TRBJ1-5; 7 nucleotides match TRBD1. V shed 2 bases, J shed 4 bases, and the junction held 5 bases outside the gene matches. The germline CDR1 and CDR2 sequences are LNHDA and SQIVND (reference sequence). CDR3 length equals 15 residues.

The chain couples TRBV7-9 to TRBJ1-1; TRBD1 matches at 7 bases. The V segment lost 7 bases and the J segment 4 bases; nucleotides outside the gene matches: 9. Per germline, CDR1 SEHNR and CDR2 FQNEAQ (reference sequence). The CDR3 loop spans 14 amino acids. The CDR3 bases are TGTGCCAGCACCTATGCGACAGGGACCACTGAAGCTTTCTTT. Translated: CASTYATGTTEAFF.

V gene TRBV10-3 combines with J gene TRBJ2-2; 7 positions agree with TRBD2. V lost 3 bases, J lost 2 bases, and 3 bases stayed unmatched. CDR1 is ENHRY, CDR2 SYGVKD, per germline. The length of the CDR3 is 15 residues. The chain's CDR3 is CAISDGTTNTGELFF. DNA of the CDR3: TGTGCCATCAGTGATGGGACTACCAACACCGGGGAGCTGTTTTTT.

This clonotype was detected only a few times. This chain uses TRBV18 with TRBJ2-5; D gene unclear. Germline V gene sequence: CDR1 KGHSH, CDR2 LQKENI. V lost 3 bases and J lost 2, with 7 bases in between. The CDR3 spans 13 residues. This CDR3 is CASSPRQQETQYF. DNA of the CDR3: TGTGCCAGCTCACCGAGGCAGCAAGAGACCCAGTACTTC.

The V call is TRBV14, the J call TRBJ2-7; tentatively, D is TRBD2 (6 bases). The germline CDR1 and CDR2 sequences are SGHDN and FVKESK. The V and J ends lost 4 bases and 3 bases respectively, with 13 bases between them. The CDR3 consists of 14 residues. In nucleotides, the CDR3 is TGTGCCAGCAGCCGAGGGACTCCCAGCTACGAGCAGTACTTC. Its translation: CASSRGTPSYEQYF. Looking up the rest from reference TRBV14 and TRBJ2-7 gives the full variable domain: EAGVTQFPSHSVIEKGQTVTLRCDPISGHDNLYWYRRVMGKEIKFLLHFVKESKQDESGMPNNRFLAERTGGTYSTLKVQPAELEDSGVYFCASSRGTPSYEQYFGPGTRLTVT.

V is TRBV7-9 and J is TRBJ1-3; no firm D call. Trimming shortened V by 1 base and J by 0 bases, and 4 bases separated the two germline ends. This CDR3 has 14 residues. The germline CDR1 and CDR2 sequences are SEHNR and FQNEAQ (reference sequence). The CDR3 DNA reads TGTGCCAGCAGCTTAGAGAGCTCTGGAAACACCATATATTTT. Encoded protein: CASSLESSGNTIYF.

The V gene is TRBV12-3 or TRBV12-4, the J gene TRBJ2-5, with a tentative D call TRBD2 (6 bases). Trimming left V 2 bases short and J 6 bases short, with 16 bases between. This CDR3 comprises 15 residues. This CDR3 is CASSLRGGTQKTQYF. In nucleotides, the CDR3 is TGTGCCAGCAGTTTAAGGGGCGGGACTCAAAAGACCCAGTACTTC.

This clonotype was seen more than once but under ten times. The chain combines TRBV19 with TRBJ2-5; no definite D call. Trimming pared 7 bases from V and 5 bases from J, leaving 8 bases between. CDR1 is LNHDA, CDR2 SQIVND, per germline (reference sequence). The CDR3 sequence is 11 residues long. The CDR3 DNA reads TGTGCCAGTACGGACGGCGAGACCCAGTACTTC. Translated: CASTDGETQYF.

The V gene is TRBV20-1, the J gene TRBJ2-7; tentative D call: TRBD1 (6 bases). V lost 1 base and J 0 bases, leaving 13 bases between the germline ends. Germline V lookup: CDR1 DFQATT, CDR2 SNEGSKA (reference sequence). The CDR3 has 15 residues. CDR3 protein: CSARGAQGNSYEQYF. CDR3 DNA: TGCAGTGCTAGAGGCGCCCAGGGGAACTCCTACGAGCAGTACTTC.

This chain's CDR3 is CASQGLDEKLFF. The DNA for the CDR3 is TGTGCCTCCCAGGGGCTAGATGAAAAACTGTTTTTT. The chain joins TRBV12-3 or TRBV12-4 to TRBJ1-4; the D gene is possibly TRBD1 (6 bases). Trimming took 11 bases from V and 6 from J, leaving 13 bases between them. The CDR3 has 12 residues.

Only a few counts were recorded for this clonotype. The gene calls are TRBV2 and TRBJ1-5, with 10 bases fitting TRBD1. V dropped 7 bases and J dropped 3; count of bases not matched to a gene: 6. Germline V gene data show CDR1 as SNHLY and CDR2 as FYNNEI. The CDR3 is 15 amino acids. As DNA, the CDR3 is TGTGCCAGCAAATCGGGACAGGGGATCAATCAGCCCCAGCATTTT. Translation: CASKSGQGINQPQHF.

This clonotype has just a few counts. The V call is TRBV20-1, the J call TRBJ2-7; the match to TRBD2 covers 12 bases. There are 17 residues in the CDR3. Germline CDR1 reads DFQATT; CDR2 reads SNEGSKA (reference sequence). The V gene end was trimmed by 6 bases and the J gene end by 9 bases; junction bases not matched to a gene: 21. This CDR3 reads CSAQRASGRARYDGQYF. CDR3 sequence (DNA): TGCAGTGCCCAGAGGGCTAGCGGGAGGGCCCGTTACGATGGGCAGTACTTC.

Here the CDR3 DNA reads TGTGCCTGGAGTGGTTTGTTAGAAGGGCCCCAGCATTTT. It translates to CAWSGLLEGPQHF. The rearrangement joins TRBV30 to TRBJ1-5, with D uncertain. V was clipped by 1 base and J by 9 bases, with 13 bases between them. Germline values: CDR1 GTSNPN, CDR2 SVGIG (reference sequence). The CDR3 length is 13 residues.

This clonotype rates as medium-sized. The chain joins TRBV20-1 to TRBJ1-1; D not certain. The germline V gene encodes CDR1 DFQATT and CDR2 SNEGSKA (reference sequence). V shed 4 bases and J shed 2 bases, with 5 bases lying between them. The CDR3 is 11 amino acids. The CDR3 sequence is CSANPNTEAFF. The DNA for the CDR3 is TGCAGTGCTAACCCAAACACTGAAGCTTTCTTT.

This clonotype was counted between two and nine times. This chain connects TRBV27 to TRBJ1-6; D uncertain. Trimming took 0 bases from V and 7 from J, leaving 13 bases between them. Germline CDR1 and CDR2: MNHEY and SMNVEV (reference sequence). This CDR3 is 16 amino acids long. CDR3 sequence: CASSLSRVGQNSPLHF. The DNA of the CDR3 is TGTGCCAGCAGTTTATCCCGGGTAGGCCAGAATTCACCCCTCCACTTT.

This chain's CDR3 is CASSPGGMSEQYF. The CDR3 DNA follows: TGTGCCAGCTCACCCGGGGGCATGAGCGAGCAGTACTTC. J is TRBJ2-7 and V is TRBV18; D could derive from TRBD1 or TRBD2 (6 bases each). Germline V CDR1 and CDR2: KGHSH, LQKENI. Trimming took 3 bases from V and 6 from J, leaving 12 bases between them. The CDR3 has 13 residues.

The CDR3 loop reads CASGLVLGTGVNEQFF. The DNA of the CDR3 is TGTGCTAGTGGTTTGGTACTGGGGACAGGAGTGAATGAGCAGTTCTTC. This chain connects TRBV12-5 to TRBJ2-1; 8 nucleotides align to TRBD1. CDR1 LGHNT and CDR2 FRNRAP come from the germline V gene. Trimming cost V 0 bases and J 7 bases; bases outside gene matches: 8. This CDR3 spans 16 amino acids.

The chain joins TRBV28 to TRBJ2-1; 8 bases fit TRBD2. V lost 5 bases to trimming and J lost 7 bases; unmatched junction nucleotides: 16. The CDR3 is 17 amino acids. The germline CDR1 and CDR2 sequences are MDHEN and SYDVKM. CDR3 sequence: CASSPSLGAGDGNEQFF. The CDR3 region has the DNA TGTGCCAGCAGTCCCTCCCTGGGAGCGGGAGACGGGAATGAGCAGTTCTTC.

CDR3 in DNA: TGCAGCGTGGGGGGACTAGCGGGAGTTTACGAGCAGTACTTC. It specifies CSVGGLAGVYEQYF. The V call is TRBV29-1, the J call TRBJ2-7; 14 bases line up with TRBD2. The trim removed 6 bases at V and 4 bases at J, leaving 5 bases unmatched. The length of the CDR3 is 14 residues. Germline V gene lookup returns CDR1 SQVTM and CDR2 ANQGSEA.

The V gene is TRBV2, the J gene TRBJ2-1; maybe TRBD2 (7 bases). CDR3 length: 15 residues. V was pared by 6 bases and J by 7 bases, with 19 bases between. In germline, CDR1 is SNHLY, CDR2 FYNNEI. DNA for the CDR3: TGTGCCAGCAGGGCCGGGGGGCCGGAGGCGAATGAGCAGTTCTTC. Its protein is CASRAGGPEANEQFF.

The chain is built from TRBV2 and TRBJ2-3; 9 bases fit TRBD1. J gave up 4 bases and V 6 bases, and 14 bases lay outside the gene matches. Germline loops: CDR1 SNHLY, CDR2 FYNNEI. The CDR3 consists of 17 residues. The CDR3: CASSPGSGTGLSDTQYF. CDR3 in DNA: TGTGCCAGCAGCCCCGGGTCCGGGACAGGGTTGTCAGATACGCAGTATTTT.

The chain couples TRBV11-1 to TRBJ1-1; 7 positions match TRBD1. This CDR3 is 14 amino acids long. Germline values: CDR1 SGHAT, CDR2 FQDESV (reference sequence). J lost 4 bases, V lost 3 bases, and 5 bases had no gene match. The CDR3 DNA is TGTGCCAGCAGCTTTGGCAGGGGGGCCACTGAAGCTTTCTTT. Encoded protein: CASSFGRGATEAFF. The full variable domain, its missing parts supplied by reference TRBV11-1 and TRBJ1-1, is EAEVAQSPRYKITEKSQAVAFWCDPISGHATLYWYRQILGQGPELLVQFQDESVVDDSQLPKDRFSAERLKGVDSTLKIQPAELGDSAMYLCASSFGRGATEAFFGQGTRLTVV.

The gene calls are TRBV6-2 or TRBV6-3 and TRBJ2-7, with D maybe TRBD1 (5 bases). Germline lookup yields CDR1 MNHEY and CDR2 SVGEGT. The CDR3 runs 16 residues. The V end was cut by 8 bases, the J end by 5 bases, with 25 bases between. CDR3 sequence reads: CASLDRGQGLRNEQYF. DNA of the CDR3: TGTGCCAGCTTAGATCGAGGACAAGGGTTACGTAACGAGCAGTACTTC.

The chain carries TRBV6-1 and TRBJ2-1; D gene ambiguous. CDR1 MNHNS and CDR2 SASEGT come from the germline V gene. The CDR3 is 16 amino acids. Deletions cut 6 bases from V and 0 bases from J, with 15 bases between. This chain's CDR3 is CASRQASLSSYNEQFF. In DNA, the CDR3 is TGTGCCAGCAGACAAGCTTCCTTGAGCTCCTACAATGAGCAGTTCTTC.

This chain joins TRBV27 and TRBJ2-1, with 11 positions matching TRBD2. With V trimmed by 4 bases and J by 0 bases, 5 bases remained unmatched. The CDR3 length is 17 residues. Per the germline V gene, CDR1 is MNHEY and CDR2 is SMNVEV (reference sequence). Here the CDR3 reads CASSSTSGVSSYNEQFF. The CDR3 nucleotides read TGTGCCAGCAGTTCGACTAGCGGGGTGAGCTCCTACAATGAGCAGTTCTTC.

The rearrangement uses TRBV20-1 and TRBJ2-1; tentative D call: TRBD2 (5 bases). Germline values: CDR1 DFQATT, CDR2 SNEGSKA (reference sequence). There are 12 residues in the CDR3. Trimming left V 6 bases short and J 6 bases short, with 12 bases between. The chain's CDR3 is CSAINEGNEQFF. DNA for the CDR3: TGCAGTGCGATAAACGAGGGCAATGAGCAGTTCTTC.

The genes are TRBV19 and TRBJ1-5; D might be TRBD1 (5 bases). Per the germline V gene, CDR1 is LNHDA and CDR2 is SQIVND (reference sequence). The V and J ends lost 5 bases and 3 bases respectively, with 8 bases between them. The CDR3 loop spans 13 amino acids. CDR3 in DNA: TGTGCCAGTAGTCCCGGGACCAATCAGCCCCAGCATTTT. This translates into CASSPGTNQPQHF.

This clonotype rates as medium-sized. This chain connects TRBV2 to TRBJ1-3; D uncertain. There are 14 residues in the CDR3. Germline loops: CDR1 SNHLY, CDR2 FYNNEI. The V end lost 1 base, the J end lost 0 bases, and 4 bases lay between the germline ends. Here the CDR3 reads CASSEGDSGNTIYF. The DNA for the CDR3 is TGTGCCAGCAGTGAAGGTGACTCTGGAAACACCATATATTTT.

The rearrangement links TRBV5-4 to TRBJ2-3; D possibly uses TRBD1 or TRBD2 (6 bases each). This CDR3 is built from 16 residues. The ends were cut back, 4 bases at V and 4 bases at J, with 19 bases in the middle. CDR1 and CDR2 from the germline V gene are SGHNT and YYREEE (reference sequence). In DNA, the CDR3 is TGTGCCAGCAGCCGCCCACCCCCAGGGGAGGCAGATACGCAGTATTTT. Amino acids: CASSRPPPGEADTQYF.

This chain connects TRBV7-3 to TRBJ1-3, with D uncertain. V was shortened by 1 base and J by 0 bases, with 10 bases between the two germline ends. This CDR3 has 16 amino acids. Germline CDR1 reads SGHTA; CDR2 reads FQGTGA. The CDR3 DNA reads TGTGCCAGCAGCTTAAATGGGTTATCCTCTGGAAACACCATATATTTT. Its translation is CASSLNGLSSGNTIYF. Full variable domain (outside the CDR3, taken from reference TRBV7-3 and TRBJ1-3): GAGVSQTPSNKVTEKGKYVELRCDPISGHTALYWYRQSLGQGPEFLIYFQGTGAADDSGLPNDRFFAVRPEGSVSTLKIQRTERGDSAVYLCASSLNGLSSGNTIYFGEGSWLTVV.

This rearrangement joins TRBV20-1 to TRBJ1-2, with D maybe TRBD1 (5 bases). Trimming removed 4 bases at V and 11 bases at J, with 20 bases between. CDR3 size: 13 residues. CDR1 DFQATT and CDR2 SNEGSKA come from the germline V gene (reference sequence). The CDR3 DNA reads TGCAGTGCTAACCCGACAGTTATTAGTGGGTACACCTTC. Residues: CSANPTVISGYTF.

In this sample, this clonotype turned up a few times. The chain joins TRBV6-5 to TRBJ1-1; D not certain. V was cut by 4 bases and J by 7 bases, with 13 bases left in between. This CDR3 has 13 amino acids. The germline CDR1 and CDR2 sequences are MNHEY and SVGAGI. The CDR3 is CASSFTADGEAFF. The CDR3 coding sequence is TGTGCCAGCAGTTTCACCGCCGACGGTGAAGCTTTCTTT.